These 27 T cell receptor beta chains came from one sample sequenced in a study of T-cell reconstitution after alpha-beta-depleted transplantation in children. Study results and limitations: After one year, T-cell counts and TCRbeta diversity mostly came from new T cells.

These receptors' antigens are unknown. It was with unique molecular identifiers that the TCRbeta library was prepared. Each CDR3 protein gets one entry after TCRdb re-called the PCR reads with MiXCR. The sample contains about 300,000 distinct CDR3 sequences, just over 7.5% of which appear only once. The sample was peripheral blood, taken 360 days after TCRalphabeta/CD19-depleted stem cell transplant. Receptors originate from a female patient aged 2-9 years who had a stem cell transplant for Fanconi anemia, so the T cells may come from the graft donor.

The rearrangement links TRBV6-5 to TRBJ1-5; D ambiguous. Germline values: CDR1 MNHEY, CDR2 SVGAGI. The CDR3 covers 15 residues. The ends were cut back, 2 bases at V and 4 bases at J, with 12 bases in the middle. In nucleotides, the CDR3 is TGTGCCAGCAGTTACCCGGGTCTGGGAAATCAGCCCCAGCATTTT. Translation gives CASSYPGLGNQPQHF.

This clonotype has at least ten counts. The V call is TRBV20-1, the J call TRBJ2-7; D is undetermined. The CDR3 is 12 residues long. V lost 3 bases, J lost 3 bases, and 9 bases lay in between. Germline CDR1 reads DFQATT; CDR2 reads SNEGSKA (reference sequence). The DNA of the CDR3 is TGCAGTGCTAGTCCTGGTAACTACGAGCAGTACTTC. Encoded protein: CSASPGNYEQYF.

This clonotype was recorded many times. The genes are TRBV28 and TRBJ2-1; 7 nucleotides match TRBD2. Germline loops: CDR1 MDHEN, CDR2 SYDVKM. The trim removed 6 bases at V and 4 bases at J, leaving 9 bases unmatched. This CDR3 spans 15 amino acids. The CDR3, as DNA: TGTGCCAGCAGCCTAGGAAGCGGGGCTTACAATGAGCAGTTCTTC. Translating it yields CASSLGSGAYNEQFF.

This clonotype was counted at least ten times. V usage is TRBV7-9 and J usage is TRBJ2-5, with D uncertain. This CDR3 has 14 residues. Germline assignment: CDR1 SEHNR and CDR2 FQNEAQ (reference sequence). Trimming removed 5 bases at V and 2 bases at J, with 12 bases between. In DNA, the CDR3 is TGTGCCAGCAGCCCCGCATCCAAGCAAGAGACCCAGTACTTC. Its protein product is CASSPASKQETQYF.

This clonotype came up a few times. V is TRBV27 and J is TRBJ2-5, with 7 positions matching TRBD1. The length of the CDR3 is 16 residues. V was pared by 4 bases and J by 1 base, with 9 bases of the junction left unmatched. Germline loops: CDR1 MNHEY, CDR2 SMNVEV (reference sequence). In DNA form, the CDR3 reads TGTGCCAGCAGTTCCCGGACAGGAGTTTTCCAAGAGACCCAGTACTTC. Its protein product is CASSSRTGVFQETQYF.

This clonotype was seen a handful of times. This chain links TRBV5-1 with TRBJ1-2, with 8 bases matching TRBD1. The length of the CDR3 is 14 residues. With V trimmed by 5 bases and J by 3 bases, 6 bases remained unmatched. Germline CDR1 is SGHRS and CDR2 is YFSETQ. The CDR3 DNA follows: TGCGCCAGCAGTCCCCCAGGGGGCGACTATGGCTACACCTTC. Translated, it gives CASSPPGGDYGYTF.

This clonotype came up a few times. The CDR3 sequence: CAIRTGGITTTEAFF. Here the CDR3 DNA reads TGTGCCATCAGAACAGGGGGAATTACGACAACTGAAGCTTTCTTT. The V and J genes are TRBV10-3 and TRBJ1-1, with TRBD1 identical over 8 bases. Germline trimming cut 6 bases from V and 5 bases from J; bases unmatched to any gene: 11. The CDR3 has 15 residues. The germline CDR1 and CDR2 sequences are ENHRY and SYGVKD.

V is TRBV4-3 and J is TRBJ1-2; TRBD1 is a possible D gene (6 bases). The CDR3 sequence is 15 residues long. The V gene lost 4 bases and the J gene lost 3 bases, with 15 bases spanning the gap. Germline V gene sequence: CDR1 LGHNA, CDR2 YSLEER. The CDR3 DNA reads as TGCGCCAGCAGCCCAACCTGGACAGCGGACTATGGCTACACCTTC. This codes for CASSPTWTADYGYTF.

In this sample, this clonotype turned up many times. V usage is TRBV2 and J usage is TRBJ2-1; D gene ambiguous. This CDR3 has 14 amino acids. The germline V gene has CDR1 SNHLY and CDR2 FYNNEI. Between the trimmed V and J ends, which lost 7 bases and 4 bases, there was a span of 14 bases. The CDR3 here is CASNSEMGYNEQFF. CDR3 sequence (DNA): TGTGCCAGCAACAGCGAAATGGGATACAATGAGCAGTTCTTC.

This clonotype was observed many times. This chain joins TRBV20-1 and TRBJ2-3; 10 positions match TRBD1. The CDR3 is 16 amino acids. Germline V CDR1 and CDR2: DFQATT, SNEGSKA (reference sequence). Losses at the gene ends were 4 bases for V and 3 bases for J; bases not matched to a gene: 10. The CDR3: CSAIPGQGFGTDTQYF. For the CDR3, the DNA is TGCAGTGCTATCCCGGGACAGGGGTTCGGTACAGATACGCAGTATTTT.

This clonotype has a handful of counts. The genes are TRBV30 and TRBJ1-5; TRBD1 might be the D (6 bases). The CDR3 loop spans 13 amino acids. V was cut by 4 bases and J by 4 bases, with 11 bases left in between. Per germline, CDR1 GTSNPN and CDR2 SVGIG (reference sequence). The CDR3 DNA is TGTGCCTGGAACCAGGGGAGGAATCAGCCCCAGCATTTT. Its translation: CAWNQGRNQPQHF.

This clonotype was counted at least ten times. One end of the junction fails to match germline, which may point to a read error. J is TRBJ1-5 and V is TRBV6-2 or TRBV6-3; D is undetermined. Germline assignment: CDR1 MNHEY and CDR2 SVGEGT. The CDR3 contains 13 residues. CDR3 sequence reads: CASSYLSSQPQHF. The CDR3 nucleotides are TGTGCCAGCAGTTATCTAAGCAGTCAGCCCCAGCATTTT.

This clonotype was counted a few times. A single base separates this from a much larger clone, so it may be a read error. The chain employs TRBV2 and TRBJ2-1, with D uncertain. Germline V gene data show CDR1 as SNHLY and CDR2 as FYNNEI. This CDR3 spans 14 amino acids. CDR3 sequence reads: CASSETEIHNKQFF. CDR3 DNA sequence: TGTGCCAGCAGTGAGACGGAAATCCACAATAAGCAGTTCTTC.

This clonotype was counted between two and nine times. The chain combines TRBV3-1 with TRBJ2-2; no clear D gene. The germline CDR1 and CDR2 sequences are LGHDT and YNNKEL (reference sequence). Between the trimmed V and J ends, which lost 6 bases and 4 bases, there was a span of 12 bases. The CDR3 is 14 amino acids. CDR3 in amino acids: CASRSGRATGELFF. The DNA of the CDR3 is TGTGCCAGCAGATCGGGTCGGGCCACCGGGGAGCTGTTTTTT.

The sample holds many counts of this clonotype. The chain employs TRBV5-1 and TRBJ2-3, with a tentative D call TRBD2 (6 bases). V dropped 2 bases and J dropped 6 bases, with 13 bases sitting between them. This CDR3 has 14 amino acids. CDR1 and CDR2 from the germline V gene are SGHRS and YFSETQ. The CDR3 is CASSFNGGEDTQYF. The CDR3 DNA follows: TGCGCCAGCAGCTTTAATGGCGGGGAGGATACGCAGTATTTT.

This clonotype was counted at least ten times. V gene TRBV12-3 or TRBV12-4 combines with J gene TRBJ2-1; TRBD2 is a possible D gene (5 bases). V was cut by 3 bases and J by 2 bases, with 8 bases left in between. The CDR3 contains 14 residues. CDR3 protein: CASSLGETYNEQFF. DNA for the CDR3: TGTGCCAGCAGTTTGGGAGAAACCTACAATGAGCAGTTCTTC.

J is TRBJ2-3 and V is TRBV20-1; TRBD2 might be the D (6 bases). Trimming stripped 3 bases from V and 6 bases from J, with 7 bases between. Germline CDR1 DFQATT, CDR2 SNEGSKA (reference sequence). This CDR3 contains 11 residues. The CDR3 nucleotides are TGCAGTGCTAGCCGGGGGGATACGCAGTATTTT. It encodes CSASRGDTQYF.

The chain combines TRBV28 with TRBJ2-7; no clear D. Trimming removed 5 bases at V and 3 bases at J, with 14 bases between. The CDR3 is 14 residues long. The germline V gene has CDR1 MDHEN and CDR2 SYDVKM. As DNA, the CDR3 is TGTGCCAGCAGTGGCCTAAGACAAATCTACGAGCAGTACGTC. Amino acids: CASSGLRQIYEQYV.

This clonotype came up many times. The rearrangement uses TRBV3-1 and TRBJ1-5; D may be TRBD1 (6 bases). Germline V gene sequence: CDR1 LGHDT, CDR2 YNNKEL (reference sequence). This CDR3 spans 16 amino acids. The V end was cut by 7 bases, the J end by 2 bases, with 18 bases between. The CDR3 protein is CASTHGVSGGNQPQHF. The CDR3, as DNA: TGTGCCAGCACCCATGGGGTCTCAGGGGGCAATCAGCCCCAGCATTTT.

This clonotype was detected many times. The chain combines TRBV6-6 with TRBJ2-7, with D uncertain. Germline CDR1 and CDR2: MNHNY and SVGAGI (reference sequence). The CDR3 length is 12 residues. Trimming removed 2 bases from V and 6 bases from J, with 8 bases in between. The CDR3 coding sequence is TGTGCCAGCAGTTACGTAAAAACCGAGCAGTACTTC. This sequence encodes CASSYVKTEQYF.

The CDR3, as DNA: TGTGCCAGCAGCCCCAGGGAAGGTGCCCGCTCTGGGGCCAACGTCCTGACTTTC. Translating it yields CASSPREGARSGANVLTF. The rearrangement links TRBV9 to TRBJ2-6; D is possibly TRBD1 (5 bases). Germline V CDR1 and CDR2: SGDLS, YYNGEE. Deletions cut 4 bases from V and 0 bases from J, with 17 bases between. The CDR3 consists of 18 residues. Variable domain in full (rest from reference TRBV9 and TRBJ2-6): DSGVTQTPKHLITATGQRVTLRCSPRSGDLSVYWYQQSLDQGLQFLIQYYNGEERAKGNILERFSAQQFPDLHSELNLSSLELGDSALYFCASSPREGARSGANVLTFGAGSRLTVL.

This clonotype was found many times. CDR3 bases: TGTGCCAGCAGCGTACCCACAGGATTGAAGTTCTTC. Residues: CASSVPTGLKFF. V is TRBV9 and J is TRBJ2-1; D is perhaps TRBD1 (5 bases). Deletions cut 1 base from V and 14 bases from J, with 13 bases between. Germline CDR1 reads SGDLS; CDR2 reads YYNGEE. This CDR3 has 12 residues.

This clonotype was counted at least ten times. The gene calls are TRBV12-5 and TRBJ1-1; 7 bases match TRBD1. Germline assignment: CDR1 LGHNT and CDR2 FRNRAP. The CDR3 has 15 amino acids. V was clipped by 7 bases and J by 2 bases; unmatched bases: 10. This CDR3 is CASVPKGAHNTEAFF. CDR3 DNA: TGTGCTAGTGTCCCTAAGGGGGCGCATAACACTGAAGCTTTCTTT.

This clonotype was picked up many times. The V gene is TRBV6-1, the J gene TRBJ2-3, with TRBD2 matching over 8 bases. V trimming: 6 bases; J trimming: 2 bases; junction bases outside the gene matches: 13. The CDR3 is made up of 17 amino acids. Germline lookup yields CDR1 MNHNS and CDR2 SASEGT. The CDR3 reads CASSPRSAGVSTDTQYF. In DNA form, the CDR3 reads TGTGCCAGCAGCCCTCGGTCAGCGGGGGTGTCCACAGATACGCAGTATTTT.

In its sample, this clonotype was seen many times. The rearrangement links TRBV5-1 to TRBJ2-5, with 7 bases that match TRBD1. V lost 4 bases and J lost 2; bases outside the gene matches: 14. The CDR3 extends over 17 amino acids. Germline lookup yields CDR1 SGHRS and CDR2 YFSETQ. CDR3: CASSPMGFGTDQETQYF. CDR3 coding DNA: TGCGCCAGCAGCCCGATGGGGTTTGGGACAGATCAAGAGACCCAGTACTTC. Full variable domain (remainder filled in from reference TRBV5-1 and TRBJ2-5): KAGVTQTPRYLIKTRGQQVTLSCSPISGHRSVSWYQQTPGQGLQFLFEYFSETQRNKGNFPGRFSGRQFSNSRSEMNVSTLELGDSALYLCASSPMGFGTDQETQYFGPGTRLLVL.

The rearrangement joins TRBV4-3 to TRBJ1-3; 7 nucleotides match TRBD1. This CDR3 contains 15 residues. CDR1 and CDR2 (germline): LGHNA, YSLEER. The trim removed 4 bases at V and 6 bases at J, leaving 9 bases unmatched. The DNA for the CDR3 is TGCGCCAGCAGCCGCAGAACAGGGGCCGAAAACACCATATATTTT. It encodes CASSRRTGAENTIYF.

This clonotype was observed at least ten times. J is TRBJ2-1 and V is TRBV24-1, with 13 bases aligning to TRBD2. There are 14 residues in the CDR3. Germline assignment: CDR1 KGHDR and CDR2 SFDVKD. Trimming cost V 7 bases and J 7 bases; bases outside gene matches: 3. The CDR3 is CATRETSGRNEQFF. The CDR3 DNA reads as TGTGCCACCAGGGAGACTAGCGGGAGGAATGAGCAGTTCTTC.